The clone carrying this T cell receptor (beta chain) was counted at least ten times. Its antigen is not identified. These data are taken from a study of CD8 T cells in ankylosing spondylitis. Quantitative 5'-RACE with molecular barcodes generated TCR beta libraries. TCRdb re-analysed the 5' RACE reads in MiXCR, keeping a single row per CDR3 protein. In the table there are about 500,000 distinct CDR3 sequences, 9.5% to 15% of which are singletons. Whole-study findings and limits: A TCR beta motif made of fewer than ten highly homologous variants seemed typical of ankylosing spondylitis blood.

V shed 1 base, J shed 3 bases, and the junction held 10 bases outside the gene matches. This CDR3 region has 18 residues. CDR1 and CDR2 (germline): MNHEY, SVGEGT. The gene calls are TRBV6-2 or TRBV6-3 and TRBJ1-5; 9 bases map to TRBD1. Source material: blood, either unsorted or a sorted T cell fraction (not recorded which). The sequence came from a male donor with ankylosing spondylitis. The CDR3 sequence is CASSYWGADRGVNQPQHF. DNA of the CDR3: TGTGCCAGCAGTTACTGGGGAGCGGACAGGGGTGTCAATCAGCCCCAGCATTTT.